A selection of T cell receptor beta chains follows, all from one sample in a study of a mutant IDH1 vaccine in newly diagnosed glioma. Their antigens remain unidentified. Measured with immunoSEQ multiplex PCR; TCRdb has only the in-frame clones, and not every one. The table lists 55,000 to 65,000 clones, 60% to 80% of them singletons. The source was PBMCs, collected from a glioma patient whose treatment included an IDH1 peptide vaccine. The source of these receptors is a man in his forties or fifties with glioma. Both conserved end residues are trimmed from each CDR3.

TRBV15 | ATSRDRTYNEQF
TRBV5-1 | ASSLGGRKNIQY
TRBV6-5 | ASSTGDGGVQY
TRBV2 | ASSERAGGPTGELF
TRBV9 | ASSPSGHAEAF
TRBV29-1 | SVENGGYGYT
TRBV5-4 | ASSLRREGEKLF
TRBV5-4 | ASSQQGRNTGELF
TRBV6-1 | ASSEPPWTIEAF
TRBV6-1 | ASSVGTGGNQPQH
TRBV29-1 | SVGEGPSYEQY
TRBV7-9 | ASSSQDLLYGYT
TRBV4-3 | ASSQDRLGNYGYT
TRBV5-1 | ASSPDREGEQF